This T cell receptor beta chain is from a study of T cell repertoires in cytomegalovirus infection. As for the study in general: Public TCR beta signatures indicated both CMV infection and matching HLA type.

MiXCR, applied by TCRdb to the reads, yields one record per CDR3 protein. The top ten hold 7% to 9% of the sample, which has around 630,000 distinct CDR3 sequences, 20% to 25% seen once. Study findings and constraints: The study found HLA-C-restricted CMV-specific TCR beta clonotypes dominating the ex vivo response. CMV carriers having the relevant HLA were flagged by cumulative public TCR beta family frequency.

This clonotype was observed a handful of times. Its antigen is still unknown. What was sequenced was CD8+ T cells from PBMCs. This sequence was found in a human donor in good health (CMV status not recorded). Some clones in this sample may be carry-over from other donors' samples.

The DNA for the CDR3 is TGTGCCAGCAGTTACGCGGAAAAACTCACAGATACGCAGTATTTT. Protein product: CASSYAEKLTDTQYF. The rearrangement joins TRBV6-2 or TRBV6-3 to TRBJ2-3; D not certain. The germline CDR1 and CDR2 sequences are MNHEY and SVGEGT. The CDR3 contains 15 residues. V lost 2 bases, J lost 2 bases, and 11 bases lay in between.